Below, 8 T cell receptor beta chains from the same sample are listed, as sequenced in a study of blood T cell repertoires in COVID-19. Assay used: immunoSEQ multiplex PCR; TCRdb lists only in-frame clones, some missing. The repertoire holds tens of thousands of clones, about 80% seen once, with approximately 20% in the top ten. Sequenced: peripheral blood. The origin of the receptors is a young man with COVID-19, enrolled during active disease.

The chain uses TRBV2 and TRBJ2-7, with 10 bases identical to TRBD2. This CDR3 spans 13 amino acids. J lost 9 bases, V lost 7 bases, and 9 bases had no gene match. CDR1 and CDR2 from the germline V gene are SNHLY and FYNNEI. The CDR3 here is CASTQREGPVQYF. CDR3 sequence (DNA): TGTGCCAGCACCCAGCGGGAGGGCCCAGTGCAGTACTTC.

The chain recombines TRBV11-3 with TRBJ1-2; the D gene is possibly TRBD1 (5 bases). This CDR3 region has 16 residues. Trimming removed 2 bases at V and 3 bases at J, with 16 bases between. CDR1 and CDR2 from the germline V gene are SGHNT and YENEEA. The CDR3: CASSLFGGEQDYGYTF. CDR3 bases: TGTGCCAGCAGCTTATTTGGAGGGGAACAAGACTATGGCTACACCTTC.

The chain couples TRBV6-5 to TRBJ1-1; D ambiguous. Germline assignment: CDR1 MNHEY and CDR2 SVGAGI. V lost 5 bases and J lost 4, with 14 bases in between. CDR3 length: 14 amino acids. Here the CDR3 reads CASSLEGGVTEAFF. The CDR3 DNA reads TGTGCCAGCAGTCTGGAGGGCGGCGTCACTGAAGCTTTCTTT.

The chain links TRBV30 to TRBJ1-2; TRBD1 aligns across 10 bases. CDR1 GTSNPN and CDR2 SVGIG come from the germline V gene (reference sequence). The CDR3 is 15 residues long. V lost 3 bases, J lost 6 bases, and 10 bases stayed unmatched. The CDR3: CAWRTGGAESDGYTF. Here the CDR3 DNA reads TGTGCCTGGAGGACAGGGGGCGCGGAGTCCGATGGCTACACCTTC.

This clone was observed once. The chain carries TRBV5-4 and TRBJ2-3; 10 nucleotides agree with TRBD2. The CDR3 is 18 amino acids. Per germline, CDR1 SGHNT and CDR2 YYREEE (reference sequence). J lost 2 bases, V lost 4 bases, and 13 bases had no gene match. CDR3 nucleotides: TGTGCCAGCAGCAAAGGTAGCGGGGGGAACCTGTACACAGATACGCAGTATTTT. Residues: CASSKGSGGNLYTDTQYF.

This CDR3 is CASSRREGSYNSPLHF. DNA of the CDR3: TGTGCCAGCAGCCGCAGGGAAGGGTCCTATAATTCACCCCTCCACTTT. The chain combines TRBV14 with TRBJ1-6; a possible D gene is TRBD1 (5 bases). CDR1 SGHDN and CDR2 FVKESK come from the germline V gene. Trimming took off 4 bases at V and 1 base at J, with 11 bases between the two ends. The CDR3 runs to 16 residues. The full variable domain, its missing parts supplied by reference TRBV14 and TRBJ1-6, is EAGVTQFPSHSVIEKGQTVTLRCDPISGHDNLYWYRRVMGKEIKFLLHFVKESKQDESGMPNNRFLAERTGGTYSTLKVQPAELEDSGVYFCASSRREGSYNSPLHFGNGTRLTVT.

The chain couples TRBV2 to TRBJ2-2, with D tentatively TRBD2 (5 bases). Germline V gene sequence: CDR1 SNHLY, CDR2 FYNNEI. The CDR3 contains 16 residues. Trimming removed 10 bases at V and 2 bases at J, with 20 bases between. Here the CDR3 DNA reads TGTGCCACCCTATTGGACCGAGACTATAACACCGGGGAGCTGTTTTTT. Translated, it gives CATLLDRDYNTGELFF.

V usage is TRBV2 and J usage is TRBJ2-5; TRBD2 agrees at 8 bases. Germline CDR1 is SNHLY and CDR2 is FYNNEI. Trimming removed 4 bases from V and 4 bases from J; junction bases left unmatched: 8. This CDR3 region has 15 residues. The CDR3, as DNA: TGTGCCAGCAGTGCGTCCCGGGGGGGGTTAGAGACCCAGTACTTC. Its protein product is CASSASRGGLETQYF.